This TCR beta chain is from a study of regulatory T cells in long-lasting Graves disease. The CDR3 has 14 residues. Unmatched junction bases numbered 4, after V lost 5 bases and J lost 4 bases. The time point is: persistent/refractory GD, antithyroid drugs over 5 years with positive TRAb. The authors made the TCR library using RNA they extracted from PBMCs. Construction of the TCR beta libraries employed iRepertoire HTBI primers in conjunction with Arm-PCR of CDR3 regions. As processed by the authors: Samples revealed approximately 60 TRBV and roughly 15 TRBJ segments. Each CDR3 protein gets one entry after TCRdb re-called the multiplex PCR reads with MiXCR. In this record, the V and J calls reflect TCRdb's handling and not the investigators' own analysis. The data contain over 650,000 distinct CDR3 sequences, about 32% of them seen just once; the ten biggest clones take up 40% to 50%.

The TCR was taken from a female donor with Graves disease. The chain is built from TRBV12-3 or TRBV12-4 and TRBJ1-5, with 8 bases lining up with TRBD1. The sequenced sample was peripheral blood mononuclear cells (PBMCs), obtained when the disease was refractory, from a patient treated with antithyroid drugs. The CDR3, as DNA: TGTGCCAGCAGTCCGGACAGGGTGAATCAGCCCCAGCATTTT. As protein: CASSPDRVNQPQHF.